This T cell receptor (beta chain) was sequenced in a study of T cell responses to AZD1222 COVID-19 vaccine. Study-level findings and limits: White British people made up most donors, females outnumbered males, and clonal diversity was possibly underestimated. After the peak T cell response, and only then, were repertoires sampled. Nearly half of spike-specific TCRs reportedly target variant regions that are unmutated in the B.1.351 and B.1.1.7 variants. Spike-specific TCRs gained breadth and depth after people received two AZD1222 doses.

Of note for this clone: Its antigen is not known.

Trimming removed 7 bases from V and 1 base from J; junction bases left unmatched: 6. Germline V CDR1 and CDR2: SNHLY, FYNNEI. The CDR3 runs to 15 residues. Only in-frame clones appear in the TCRdb table, and some are missing; sequencing was by immunoSEQ multiplex PCR. The sample includes approximately 52,000 clones, roughly 86% of them seen just once. The rearrangement uses TRBV2 and TRBJ2-3, with TRBD2 identical over 9 bases. The sample here was peripheral blood, taken 28 days after the second AZD1222 dose. This TCR derives from an adult who received the AZD1222 COVID-19 vaccine. The CDR3 here is CASNQGLAGTDTQYF. The CDR3 region has the DNA TGTGCCAGCAATCAGGGACTAGCTGGCACAGATACGCAGTATTTT.